This T cell receptor (beta chain) appears in the sequencing data of a study of Ad26.COV2.S vaccination and SARS-CoV-2 variants. Points from the study as a whole: Substantial breadth was reportedly displayed by spike-specific CD8+ and CD4+ T cell responses after vaccination.

The table came from immunoSEQ multiplex PCR; TCRdb's copy has only in-frame clones and leaves some out. The sample shows about 350,000 clones, approximately 81% of them seen only once. In regard to this clone: What it binds is not known.

Documented treatment: about 20 received Ad26.COV2.S at low or high dose, single or two shots; about 5 received placebo; per-sample allocation not given. Material that was analyzed had been drawn on day 63 after the first vaccine or placebo injection. Trimming took off 7 bases at V and 2 bases at J, with 15 bases between the two ends. The CDR3 runs to 14 residues. Germline lookup yields CDR1 SNHLY and CDR2 FYNNEI. The rearrangement links TRBV2 to TRBJ2-7; weak D call: TRBD1 (6 bases). Specimen: peripheral blood, collected in a trial of Ad26.COV2.S vaccine versus placebo. The sequence was collected from a person aged 18-65 years who received the Ad26.COV2.S COVID-19 vaccine or a placebo. The CDR3 DNA is TGTGCCAGCACTCCCGGGACAACCGCCTACGAGCAGTACTTC. As protein: CASTPGTTAYEQYF.